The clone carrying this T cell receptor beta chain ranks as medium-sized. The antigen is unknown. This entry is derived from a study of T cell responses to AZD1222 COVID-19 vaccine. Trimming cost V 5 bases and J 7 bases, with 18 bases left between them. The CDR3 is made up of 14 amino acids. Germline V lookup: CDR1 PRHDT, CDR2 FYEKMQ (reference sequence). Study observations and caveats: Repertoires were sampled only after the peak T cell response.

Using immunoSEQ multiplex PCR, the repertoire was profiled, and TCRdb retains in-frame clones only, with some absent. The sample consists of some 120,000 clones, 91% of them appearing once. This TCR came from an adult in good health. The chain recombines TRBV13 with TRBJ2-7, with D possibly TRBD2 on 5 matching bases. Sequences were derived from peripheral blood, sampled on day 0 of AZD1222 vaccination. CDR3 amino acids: CASSPTGITLEQYF. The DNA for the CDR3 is TGTGCCAGCAGCCCCACCGGGATAACCCTGGAGCAGTACTTC. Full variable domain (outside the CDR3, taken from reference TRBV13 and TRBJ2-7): AAGVIQSPRHLIKEKRETATLKCYPIPRHDTVYWYQQGPGQDPQFLISFYEKMQSDKGSIPDRFSAQQFSDYHSELNMSSLELGDSALYFCASSPTGITLEQYFGPGTRLTVT.